This paragraph covers one TCR beta chain sequence. What it binds is unknown. There are 13 residues in the CDR3. This specimen comes from a study of graft-versus-host responses after intestinal transplantation. This table comes from immunoSEQ multiplex PCR, and its TCRdb copy is limited to in-frame clones, with some not included. The repertoire includes some 100,000 clones, less than 95% of them detected once, and about 0.073% sits in the top ten. The chain combines TRBV21-1 with TRBJ2-2; no DNA check was done on the table's D call, TRBD2. TRBV21-1 is recorded as a pseudogene. The TCR sequence derives from a human donor who was the organ donor for an intestinal transplant. The sequencing used unstimulated CD8+ T cells sorted from spleen or lymph node cells, collected before transplant. CDR3 DNA: TGTGCCAGCCCCGGAGAGGGCACCGGGGAGCTGTTTTTT. Translated, it gives CASPGEGTGELFF.